One sample yielded the 10 T cell receptor beta chains listed below, sequenced in a study of blood T cell repertoires in COVID-19. Produced via immunoSEQ multiplex PCR; TCRdb's table is partial and in-frame only. The sample lists roughly 230,000 clones; under 85% were seen once. Material for sequencing was peripheral blood. Source of these receptors: a human donor in a cohort sampled during active COVID-19.

The J gene is TRBJ1-5, the V gene TRBV18; D gene unclear. CDR1 is KGHSH and CDR2 is LQKENI in the germline V gene. CDR3 size: 13 residues. V was pared by 4 bases and J by 7 bases, with 11 bases between. CDR3 nucleotide sequence: TGTGCCAGCTCACAGGCCCTAGAGCAGCCCCAGCATTTT. It encodes CASSQALEQPQHF.

This chain joins TRBV6-5 and TRBJ2-5, with D uncertain. Germline V gene sequence: CDR1 MNHEY, CDR2 SVGAGI. Trimming left V 6 bases short and J 3 bases short, with 5 bases between. The CDR3 sequence is 11 residues long. CDR3 loop: CASRIEETQYF. The CDR3 DNA sequence: TGTGCCAGCAGGATAGAAGAGACCCAGTACTTC.

V and J are TRBV6-5 and TRBJ2-1; D gene ambiguous. The ends were cut back, 2 bases at V and 5 bases at J, with 7 bases in the middle. Germline V gene data show CDR1 as MNHEY and CDR2 as SVGAGI. The CDR3 covers 13 residues. Written as DNA, the CDR3 is TGTGCCAGCAGTTACGGGCACGACAATGAGCAGTTCTTC. Residues: CASSYGHDNEQFF.

J is TRBJ1-2 and V is TRBV11-2; TRBD1 aligns across 7 bases. The V gene's germline CDR1 is SGHAT and CDR2 FQNNGV. V was clipped by 4 bases and J by 3 bases; unmatched bases: 2. This CDR3 has 13 residues. CDR3 DNA: TGTGCCAGCAGCTCAGGACAGGACTATGGCTACACCTTC. Its protein is CASSSGQDYGYTF.

This chain connects TRBV19 to TRBJ2-3; D may be TRBD1 (5 bases). Trimming removed 1 base from V and 3 bases from J, with 8 bases in between. The CDR3 contains 14 residues. Germline values: CDR1 LNHDA, CDR2 SQIVND (reference sequence). CDR3 region: CASSIAAGTDTQYF. The CDR3, as DNA: TGTGCCAGTAGTATAGCGGCAGGGACAGATACGCAGTATTTT.

The V and J genes are TRBV12-5 and TRBJ2-1; 9 bases are shared with TRBD2. Germline V gene lookup returns CDR1 LGHNT and CDR2 FRNRAP. The CDR3 is 14 amino acids. V lost 6 bases, J lost 4 bases, and 4 bases stayed unmatched. The CDR3 is CASGRTSVYNEQFF. CDR3 coding DNA: TGTGCTAGTGGACGGACTAGCGTTTACAATGAGCAGTTCTTC.

The chain joins TRBV25-1 to TRBJ1-4; 10 nucleotides line up with TRBD1. Germline values: CDR1 MGHDK, CDR2 SYGVNS. V trimming: 4 bases; J trimming: 6 bases; junction bases outside the gene matches: 5. There are 15 residues in the CDR3. This chain's CDR3 is CASSVPTGGHEKLFF. Written as DNA, the CDR3 is TGTGCCAGCAGTGTTCCGACAGGGGGCCATGAAAAACTGTTTTTT.

The J gene is TRBJ1-4, the V gene TRBV6-1; TRBD1 agrees at 7 bases. The CDR3 is made up of 16 amino acids. V shed 4 bases and J 8 bases; nucleotides not matched to a gene: 13. In germline, CDR1 is MNHNS, CDR2 SASEGT. CDR3 DNA sequence: TGTGCCAGCAGTGCCACCCGACAGGGCGGTAAAGAAAAACTGTTTTTT. Amino acid sequence: CASSATRQGGKEKLFF.

The genes are TRBV6-5 and TRBJ2-7; 9 bases map to TRBD1. This CDR3 region has 14 residues. From germline, CDR1 is MNHEY and CDR2 SVGAGI. V was pared by 6 bases and J by 4 bases, with 7 bases of the junction left unmatched. The CDR3 DNA is TGTGCCAGCAGGGATACAGGGGGCGGATACGAGCAGTACTTC. Protein product: CASRDTGGGYEQYF.

The CDR3: CATSRPTGQDYGYTF. CDR3 nucleotide sequence: TGTGCCACCAGCAGACCCACCGGACAGGACTATGGCTACACCTTC. The V gene is TRBV15, the J gene TRBJ1-2, with 7 bases fitting TRBD1. V was pared by 2 bases and J by 3 bases, with 6 bases of the junction left unmatched. Per germline, CDR1 LNHNV and CDR2 YYDKDF (reference sequence). The CDR3 loop spans 15 amino acids.